The sequence of this T cell receptor beta chain was determined in a study of PD-L1 blockade in urothelial cancer. Sequencing was performed with immunoSEQ multiplex PCR; in TCRdb, only in-frame clones are kept and a portion is missing. The repertoire holds 85,000 to 90,000 clones, with roughly 90% as singletons. The CDR3 length is 17 residues. Germline V gene sequence: CDR1 KGHSH, CDR2 LQKENI. Trimming cost V 1 base and J 4 bases; bases outside gene matches: 10. This clonotype was sampled from a man aged 55-75 years with urothelial cancer. The sequencing here drew on PBMCs, taken around atezolizumab (anti-PD-L1) treatment. J is TRBJ2-3 and V is TRBV18; 8 bases are shared with TRBD1. The CDR3, as DNA: TGTGCCAGCTCACCACTCGGACAGGGTGGGGCACCAGATACGCAGTATTTT. It specifies CASSPLGQGGAPDTQYF.